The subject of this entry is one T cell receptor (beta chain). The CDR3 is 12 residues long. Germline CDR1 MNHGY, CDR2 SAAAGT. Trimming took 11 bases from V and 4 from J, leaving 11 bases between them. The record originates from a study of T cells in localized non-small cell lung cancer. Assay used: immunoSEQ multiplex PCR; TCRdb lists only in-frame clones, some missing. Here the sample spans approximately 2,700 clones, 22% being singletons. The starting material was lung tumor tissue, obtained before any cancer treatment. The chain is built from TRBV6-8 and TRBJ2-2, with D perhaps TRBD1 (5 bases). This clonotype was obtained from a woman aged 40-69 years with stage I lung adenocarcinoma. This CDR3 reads CAAGDSTGELFF. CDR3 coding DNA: TGTGCCGCCGGCGACAGCACCGGGGAGCTGTTTTTT.